The 27 T cell receptor beta chains given below trace back to one sample, sequenced in a study of blood T cells in healthy people across ages. For the second PCR, which ran for 7 to 11 cycles, a sample-barcoded 5' primer and a J-beta primer mix were used. One entry per CDR3 protein results from TCRdb running MiXCR on the 5' RACE reads. The table records roughly 1.6 million distinct CDR3 sequences, about 31% of them present only once. The specimen sequenced was blood. The source of these receptors is a woman in her twenties or thirties in good health.

This chain links TRBV7-2 with TRBJ2-1, with a possible D match to TRBD1 (7 bases). The J call may be faulty, since TRBJ2-7 better matches the DNA end. The CDR3 consists of 15 residues. CDR1 and CDR2 from the germline V gene are SGHTA and FQGNSA. In DNA, the CDR3 is TGTGCCAGCAGCCCATCCAGGGGGGCCCCCTACGAGCAGTACTTC. Translating gives CASSPSRGAPYEQYF.

This clonotype has just a few counts. The chain joins TRBV6-2 or TRBV6-3 to TRBJ2-7; 9 positions agree with TRBD1. The junction had 8 bases not matched to a gene; V was cut back by 0 bases and J by 5 bases. The CDR3 loop spans 16 amino acids. Germline CDR1 MNHEY, CDR2 SVGEGT. The CDR3 DNA reads TGTGCCAGCAGTTACTCGATAGGGACAGGGAGGAACGAGCAGTACTTC. Translated: CASSYSIGTGRNEQYF.

This clonotype has only one observation. The genes are TRBV2 and TRBJ1-5; D remains unclear. The CDR3 spans 14 residues. V was pared by 2 bases and J by 1 base, with 6 bases between. CDR1 is SNHLY and CDR2 is FYNNEI in the germline V gene. The CDR3 bases are TGTGCCAGCAGTGAACCTGGGAGCAATCAGCCCCAGCATTTT. Amino acids: CASSEPGSNQPQHF.

The chain employs TRBV4-2 and TRBJ2-2; D might be TRBD2 (6 bases). Trimming cost V 7 bases and J 4 bases, with 16 bases left between them. The CDR3 has 15 residues. Per germline, CDR1 LGHNA and CDR2 YNFKEQ. DNA for the CDR3: TGTGCCAGCACCGAACCGGGACTTACCACCGGGGAGCTGTTTTTT. Translation: CASTEPGLTTGELFF.

The chain combines TRBV29-1 with TRBJ2-1; TRBD2 aligns across 11 bases. CDR3 length: 19 amino acids. Looked up from germline, CDR1 is SQVTM and CDR2 is ANQGSEA. The ends lost 0 bases at V and 5 bases at J; junction bases unmatched: 15. The CDR3: CSVEEVTSGRQAFHNEQFF. In nucleotides, the CDR3 is TGCAGCGTTGAAGAAGTTACTAGCGGGAGACAGGCCTTCCACAATGAGCAGTTCTTC.

This clonotype was counted between two and nine times. V and J are TRBV20-1 and TRBJ2-7; the D gene is possibly TRBD2 (5 bases). The germline gives CDR1 DFQATT, CDR2 SNEGSKA (reference sequence). V dropped 2 bases and J dropped 1 base, with 9 bases sitting between them. The CDR3 consists of 13 residues. The chain's CDR3 is CSARPPGSYEQYF. The CDR3 DNA reads as TGCAGTGCTAGACCTCCGGGGTCCTACGAGCAGTACTTC.

The J gene is TRBJ2-3, the V gene TRBV7-3; 8 nucleotides match TRBD2. With V trimmed by 2 bases and J by 0 bases, 4 bases remained unmatched. Germline V lookup: CDR1 SGHTA, CDR2 FQGTGA. CDR3 length: 16 residues. Written as DNA, the CDR3 is TGTGCCAGCAGCTTAGGACTAGCCCCTAGCACAGATACGCAGTATTTT. This codes for CASSLGLAPSTDTQYF. The entire variable domain, with the rest obtained from reference TRBV7-3 and TRBJ2-3, is as follows: GAGVSQTPSNKVTEKGKYVELRCDPISGHTALYWYRQSLGQGPEFLIYFQGTGAADDSGLPNDRFFAVRPEGSVSTLKIQRTERGDSAVYLCASSLGLAPSTDTQYFGPGTRLTVL.

This clonotype was seen more than once but under ten times. The V and J genes are TRBV20-1 and TRBJ2-7; the match to TRBD1 covers 11 bases. CDR1 is DFQATT and CDR2 is SNEGSKA in the germline V gene (reference sequence). V shed 6 bases and J 6 bases; nucleotides not matched to a gene: 10. This CDR3 spans 14 amino acids. The CDR3 here is CSAETGTGGREQYF. The DNA for the CDR3 is TGCAGTGCCGAGACCGGGACAGGGGGTCGCGAGCAGTACTTC.

This clonotype was seen a few times. The chain couples TRBV7-4 to TRBJ1-5; D is uncertain. Per germline, CDR1 SGHVT and CDR2 SQSDAQ. The CDR3 runs to 15 residues. The V gene lost 0 bases and the J gene lost 3 bases, with 9 bases spanning the gap. In nucleotides, the CDR3 is TGTGCCAGCAGCTTAGCGGGGAGATTCAATCAGCCCCAGCATTTT. Its protein product is CASSLAGRFNQPQHF.

This clonotype was observed many times. The V and J genes are TRBV7-2 and TRBJ2-7; a weak D match, TRBD1 (6 bases). V lost 1 base, J lost 3 bases, and 13 bases lay in between. CDR1 is SGHTA and CDR2 is FQGNSA in the germline V gene. This CDR3 spans 15 amino acids. In DNA, the CDR3 is TGTGCCAGCAGCTTAGAATCAGGGGCTGTCTACGAGCAGTACTTC. Its protein is CASSLESGAVYEQYF.

About this clonotype itself: The junction does not match germline at one end; this may be a read error. The chain carries TRBV12-3 or TRBV12-4 and TRBJ1-1, with D hard to call. This CDR3 has 13 amino acids. The CDR3 is CASRGTAPTGAFF. The CDR3 DNA follows: TGTGCCAGCAGAGGCACAGCCCCCACTGGAGCTTTCTTT.

In its sample, this clonotype was seen a few times. The chain combines TRBV12-5 with TRBJ1-2; the match to TRBD1 covers 9 bases. Germline V CDR1 and CDR2: LGHNT, FRNRAP. The CDR3 contains 15 residues. Trimming removed 6 bases from V and 5 bases from J; junction bases left unmatched: 10. CDR3 residues: CASGLTGTGIYGYTF. The DNA for the CDR3 is TGTGCTAGTGGACTAACCGGGACAGGGATTTATGGCTACACCTTC. Based on the CDR3 plus reference TRBV12-5 and TRBJ1-2, the full variable domain is DARVTQTPRHKVTEMGQEVTMRCQPILGHNTVFWYRQTMMQGLELLAYFRNRAPLDDSGMPKDRFSAEMPDATLATLKIQPSEPRDSAVYFCASGLTGTGIYGYTFGSGTRLTVV.

The sample holds many counts of this clonotype. This chain links TRBV7-9 with TRBJ2-7, with D unclear. The CDR3 extends over 11 amino acids. Germline values: CDR1 SEHNR, CDR2 FQNEAQ (reference sequence). V lost 3 bases to trimming and J lost 4 bases, with 4 bases between them. CDR3 sequence: CASSFEYEQYF. The CDR3 coding sequence is TGTGCCAGCAGCTTTGAATACGAGCAGTACTTC.

The chain uses TRBV11-2 and TRBJ2-1; 8 nucleotides align to TRBD2. This CDR3 has 15 residues. V gave up 6 bases and J gave up 6 bases; unmatched junction bases: 10. CDR1 SGHAT and CDR2 FQNNGV come from the germline V gene. CDR3: CASSHAVRGGNEQFF. The CDR3 DNA sequence: TGTGCCAGCAGTCATGCTGTTCGGGGGGGCAATGAGCAGTTCTTC.

A few counts support this clonotype. The chain joins TRBV5-1 to TRBJ2-5; 9 positions match TRBD1. Germline assignment: CDR1 SGHRS and CDR2 YFSETQ. CDR3 length equals 15 residues. V gave up 3 bases and J gave up 5 bases; unmatched junction bases: 8. In DNA, the CDR3 is TGCGCCAGCAGCTCAACAGGGGGCGGGTTGGAGACCCAGTACTTC. Protein: CASSSTGGGLETQYF.

This clonotype appeared many times. One junction end does not reproduce the germline sequence, and a read error may be involved. The chain employs TRBV6-1 and TRBJ1-2; no firm D call. Germline V gene lookup returns CDR1 MNHNS and CDR2 SASEGT. This CDR3 has 13 amino acids. The DNA of the CDR3 is TGCGCCAGCAGTGAGTCAGCTAACTATGGCTACACCTTC. This sequence encodes CASSESANYGYTF.

The chain has TRBV20-1 and TRBJ2-1; 8 bases map to TRBD2. CDR1 and CDR2 from the germline V gene are DFQATT and SNEGSKA (reference sequence). J gave up 0 bases and V 3 bases, and 7 bases lay outside the gene matches. The CDR3 spans 16 residues. CDR3 sequence: CSARSGGPSSYNEQFF. CDR3 coding DNA: TGCAGTGCTAGGTCGGGGGGGCCGTCCTCCTACAATGAGCAGTTCTTC.

V usage is TRBV6-4 and J usage is TRBJ2-1; weak D call: TRBD2 (5 bases). Trimming pared 2 bases from V and 0 bases from J, leaving 11 bases between. In germline, CDR1 is MRHNA, CDR2 SNTAGT. The CDR3 loop spans 16 amino acids. The CDR3 region has the DNA TGTGCCAGCAGTGACCCAGCGGATGGCTCCTACAATGAGCAGTTCTTC. Amino acid sequence: CASSDPADGSYNEQFF.

In its sample, this clonotype was seen a few times. The chain recombines TRBV2 with TRBJ2-3, with 10 bases identical to TRBD1. V trimming: 9 bases; J trimming: 3 bases; junction bases outside the gene matches: 6. Germline CDR1 and CDR2: SNHLY and FYNNEI. CDR3 size: 14 residues. This CDR3 reads CASNAGQGTDTQYF. CDR3 bases: TGTGCCAGTAACGCGGGACAGGGGACAGATACGCAGTATTTT.

The chain combines TRBV7-3 with TRBJ2-1; D may be TRBD1 (5 bases). Looked up from germline, CDR1 is SGHTA and CDR2 is FQGTGA. V was pared by 4 bases and J by 7 bases, with 11 bases between. The CDR3 is made up of 13 amino acids. The CDR3 sequence: CASSSNQGNEQFF. DNA of the CDR3: TGTGCCAGCAGCTCAAACCAGGGAAATGAGCAGTTCTTC.

In regard to this clonotype: One end of the junction does not line up with germline, which may come from a read error. CDR3 in DNA: TGCGCCAGCAGTCCAAAAGACCAGAGCTCCCACAATGAGCAGTTCTTC. Translated: CASSPKDQSSHNEQFF. The chain recombines TRBV5-1 with TRBJ2-1; D unresolved. The CDR3 length is 16 residues. Germline V lookup: CDR1 SGHRS, CDR2 YFSETQ.

The table lists this clonotype with a few counts. The J gene is TRBJ1-1, the V gene TRBV12-3 or TRBV12-4; 8 nucleotides line up with TRBD1. The CDR3 consists of 16 residues. V shed 5 bases, J shed 4 bases, and the junction held 12 bases outside the gene matches. CDR3: CASSPYRGRVATEAFF. For the CDR3, the DNA is TGTGCCAGCAGTCCCTACAGGGGGAGGGTCGCCACTGAAGCTTTCTTT.

This chain joins TRBV4-2 and TRBJ1-6; weak D call: TRBD1 (5 bases). The CDR3 runs to 15 residues. Looked up from germline, CDR1 is LGHNA and CDR2 is YNFKEQ. V lost 3 bases and J lost 5, with 11 bases in between. As DNA, the CDR3 is TGTGCCAGCAGCCACAGGGACGGAGATAATTCACCCCTCCACTTT. Translated: CASSHRDGDNSPLHF.

The sample holds a few counts of this clonotype. The chain employs TRBV18 and TRBJ2-5; D is unresolved. Deletions cut 7 bases from V and 5 bases from J, with 14 bases between. The CDR3 runs to 13 residues. Germline V gene data show CDR1 as KGHSH and CDR2 as LQKENI. CDR3 in DNA: TGTGCCAGCTTGGACCCCACGCGGGAGACCCAGTACTTC. Its translation is CASLDPTRETQYF.

There are a few counts of this clonotype. The V and J genes are TRBV7-2 and TRBJ2-1, with 7 positions matching TRBD2. Unmatched junction bases numbered 5, after V lost 4 bases and J lost 2 bases. CDR3 size: 15 residues. Germline V lookup: CDR1 SGHTA, CDR2 FQGNSA. The CDR3 region has the DNA TGTGCCAGCAGCTCTATAGCGGGCACCTACAATGAGCAGTTCTTC. This sequence encodes CASSSIAGTYNEQFF.

The gene calls are TRBV20-1 and TRBJ2-7; D gene uncertain. The end of the DNA aligns better with TRBJ2-5, so the J call may be wrong. Germline V gene sequence: CDR1 DFQATT, CDR2 SNEGSKA (reference sequence). The CDR3 runs to 12 residues. Here the CDR3 DNA reads TGCAGTGCTAGGTCCCCAGAGCGGACCCAGTACTTC. Translation gives CSARSPERTQYF.

The gene calls are TRBV28 and TRBJ1-6, with D unresolved. V lost 6 bases and J lost 2, with 17 bases in between. The CDR3 is 17 residues long. From germline, CDR1 is MDHEN and CDR2 SYDVKM. In nucleotides, the CDR3 is TGTGCCAGCAGAGGACGTGCATTTAGGACCTATAATTCACCCCTCCACTTT. Protein: CASRGRAFRTYNSPLHF.